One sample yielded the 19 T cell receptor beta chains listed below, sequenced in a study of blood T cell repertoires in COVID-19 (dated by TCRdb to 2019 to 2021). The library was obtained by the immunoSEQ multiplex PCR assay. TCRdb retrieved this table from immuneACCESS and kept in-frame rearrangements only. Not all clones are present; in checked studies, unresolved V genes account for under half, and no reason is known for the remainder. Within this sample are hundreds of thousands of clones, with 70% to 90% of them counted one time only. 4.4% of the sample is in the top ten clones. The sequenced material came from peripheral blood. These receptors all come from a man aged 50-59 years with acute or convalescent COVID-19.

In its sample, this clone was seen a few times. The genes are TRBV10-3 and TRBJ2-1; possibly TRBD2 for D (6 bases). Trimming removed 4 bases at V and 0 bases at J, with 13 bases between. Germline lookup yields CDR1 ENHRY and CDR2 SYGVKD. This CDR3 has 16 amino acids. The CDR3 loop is CAISAIAVSSYNEQFF. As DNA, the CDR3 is TGTGCCATCAGTGCGATAGCGGTTAGCTCCTACAATGAGCAGTTCTTC.

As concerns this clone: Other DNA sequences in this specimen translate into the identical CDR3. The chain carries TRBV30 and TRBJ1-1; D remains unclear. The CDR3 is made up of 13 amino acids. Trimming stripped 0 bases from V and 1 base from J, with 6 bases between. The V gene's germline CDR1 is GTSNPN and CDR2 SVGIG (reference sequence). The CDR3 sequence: CAWSVSQNTEAFF. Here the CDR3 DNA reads TGTGCCTGGAGTGTGTCACAGAACACTGAAGCTTTCTTT.

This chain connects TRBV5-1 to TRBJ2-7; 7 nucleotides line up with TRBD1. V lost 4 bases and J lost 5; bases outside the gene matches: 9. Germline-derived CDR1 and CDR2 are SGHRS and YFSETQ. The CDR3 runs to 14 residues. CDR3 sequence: CASSTTGAVHEQYF. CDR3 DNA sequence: TGCGCCAGCAGCACCACAGGGGCTGTCCACGAGCAGTACTTC.

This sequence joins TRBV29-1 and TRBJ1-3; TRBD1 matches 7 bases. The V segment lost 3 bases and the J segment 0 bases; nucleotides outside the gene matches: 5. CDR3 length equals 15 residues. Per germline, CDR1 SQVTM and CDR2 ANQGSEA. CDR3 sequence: CSVDQTGISGNTIYF. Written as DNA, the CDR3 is TGCAGCGTTGACCAGACAGGGATCTCTGGAAACACCATATATTTT.

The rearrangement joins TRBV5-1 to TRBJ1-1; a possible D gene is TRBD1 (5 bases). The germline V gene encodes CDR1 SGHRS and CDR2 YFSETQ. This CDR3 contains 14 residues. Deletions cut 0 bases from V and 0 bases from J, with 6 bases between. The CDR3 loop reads CASSLARVNTEAFF. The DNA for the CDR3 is TGCGCCAGCAGCTTGGCCAGGGTGAACACTGAAGCTTTCTTT.

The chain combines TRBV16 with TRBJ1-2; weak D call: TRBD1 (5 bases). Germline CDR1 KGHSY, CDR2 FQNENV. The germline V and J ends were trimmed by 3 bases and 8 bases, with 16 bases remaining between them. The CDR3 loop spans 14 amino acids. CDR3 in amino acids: CASSHRDRALGYTF. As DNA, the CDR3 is TGTGCCAGCAGCCATAGAGACAGAGCACTGGGCTACACCTTC.

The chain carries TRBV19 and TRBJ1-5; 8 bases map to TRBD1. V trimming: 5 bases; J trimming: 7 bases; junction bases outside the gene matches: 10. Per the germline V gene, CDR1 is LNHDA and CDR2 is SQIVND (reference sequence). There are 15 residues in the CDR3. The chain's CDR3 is CASSLPDRVGQPQHF. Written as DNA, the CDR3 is TGTGCCAGTAGTCTCCCGGACAGGGTGGGACAGCCCCAGCATTTT.

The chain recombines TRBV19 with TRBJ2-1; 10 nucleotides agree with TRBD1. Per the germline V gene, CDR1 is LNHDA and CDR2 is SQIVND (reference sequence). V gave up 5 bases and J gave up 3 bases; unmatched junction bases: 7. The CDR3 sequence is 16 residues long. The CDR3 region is CASSARDRGFYNEQFF. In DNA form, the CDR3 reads TGTGCCAGTAGTGCCCGGGACAGGGGCTTCTACAATGAGCAGTTCTTC.

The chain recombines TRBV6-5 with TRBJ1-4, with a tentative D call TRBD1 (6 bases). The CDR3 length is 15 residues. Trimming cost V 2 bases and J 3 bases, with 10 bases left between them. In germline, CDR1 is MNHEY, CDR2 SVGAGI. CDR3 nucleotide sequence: TGTGCCAGCAGTTACGCGGGGGCTGCTAATGAAAAACTGTTTTTT. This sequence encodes CASSYAGAANEKLFF.

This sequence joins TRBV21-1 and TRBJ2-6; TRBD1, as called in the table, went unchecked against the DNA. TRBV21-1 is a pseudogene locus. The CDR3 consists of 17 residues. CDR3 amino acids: CASIPRDTSSGANVLTF. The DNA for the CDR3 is TGTGCCAGCATCCCTCGGGACACTAGCTCTGGGGCCAACGTCCTGACTTTC.

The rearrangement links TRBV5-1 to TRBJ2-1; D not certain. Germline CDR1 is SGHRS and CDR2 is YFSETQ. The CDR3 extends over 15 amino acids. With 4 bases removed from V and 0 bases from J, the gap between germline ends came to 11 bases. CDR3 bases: TGCGCCAGCAGCCCAACAGATCCCTCCTACAATGAGCAGTTCTTC. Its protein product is CASSPTDPSYNEQFF. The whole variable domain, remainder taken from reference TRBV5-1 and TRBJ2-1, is KAGVTQTPRYLIKTRGQQVTLSCSPISGHRSVSWYQQTPGQGLQFLFEYFSETQRNKGNFPGRFSGRQFSNSRSEMNVSTLELGDSALYLCASSPTDPSYNEQFFGPGTRLTVL.

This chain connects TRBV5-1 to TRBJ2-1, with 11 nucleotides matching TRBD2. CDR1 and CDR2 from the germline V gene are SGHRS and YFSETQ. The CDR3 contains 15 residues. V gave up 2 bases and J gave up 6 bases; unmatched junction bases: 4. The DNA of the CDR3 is TGCGCCAGCAGCTTCCTTAGCGGGGGGGCCAATGAGCAGTTCTTC. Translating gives CASSFLSGGANEQFF.

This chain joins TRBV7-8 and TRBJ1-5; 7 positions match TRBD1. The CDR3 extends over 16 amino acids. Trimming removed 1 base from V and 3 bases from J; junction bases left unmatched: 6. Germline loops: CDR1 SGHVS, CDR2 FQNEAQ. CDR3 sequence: CASSLEGDSHNQPQHF. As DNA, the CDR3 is TGTGCCAGCAGCTTAGAAGGGGACAGCCACAATCAGCCCCAGCATTTT.

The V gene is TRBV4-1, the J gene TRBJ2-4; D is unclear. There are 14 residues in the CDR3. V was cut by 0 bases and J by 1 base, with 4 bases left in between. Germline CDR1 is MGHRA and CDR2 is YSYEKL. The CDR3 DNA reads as TGCGCCAGCAGCCAAGATCAGGCCAAAAACATTCAGTACTTC. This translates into CASSQDQAKNIQYF.

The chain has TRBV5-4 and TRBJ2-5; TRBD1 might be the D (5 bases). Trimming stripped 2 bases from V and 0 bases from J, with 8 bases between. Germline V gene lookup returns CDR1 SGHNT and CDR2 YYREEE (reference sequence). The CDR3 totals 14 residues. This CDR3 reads CASSLGAYQETQYF. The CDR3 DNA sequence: TGTGCCAGCAGCTTAGGGGCCTACCAAGAGACCCAGTACTTC.

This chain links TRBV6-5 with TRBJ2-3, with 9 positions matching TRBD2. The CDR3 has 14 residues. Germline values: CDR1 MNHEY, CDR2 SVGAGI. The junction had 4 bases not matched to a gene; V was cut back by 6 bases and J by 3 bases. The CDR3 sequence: CASSAGLATDTQYF. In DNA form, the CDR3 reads TGTGCCAGCAGCGCGGGACTAGCAACAGATACGCAGTATTTT.

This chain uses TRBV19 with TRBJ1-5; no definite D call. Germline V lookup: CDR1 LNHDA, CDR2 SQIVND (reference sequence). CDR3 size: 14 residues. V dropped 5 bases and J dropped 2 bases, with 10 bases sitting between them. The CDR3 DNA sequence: TGTGCCAGTAGTGTCCTTTTAGGCAATCAGCCCCAGCATTTT. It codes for CASSVLLGNQPQHF.

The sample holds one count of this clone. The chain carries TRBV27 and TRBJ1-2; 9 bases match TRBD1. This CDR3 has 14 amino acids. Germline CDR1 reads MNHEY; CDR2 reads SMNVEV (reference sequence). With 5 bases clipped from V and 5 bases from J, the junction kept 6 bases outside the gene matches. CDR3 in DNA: TGTGCCAGCAGTCGGACAGGGGAGGAGTATGGCTACACCTTC. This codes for CASSRTGEEYGYTF.

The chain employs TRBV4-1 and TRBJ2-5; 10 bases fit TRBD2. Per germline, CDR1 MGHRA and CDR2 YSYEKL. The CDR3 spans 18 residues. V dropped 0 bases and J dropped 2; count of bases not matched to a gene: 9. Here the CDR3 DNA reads TGCGCCAGCAGCCAAGACCCTCTAGGAGCGGGGGGGCAAGAGACCCAGTACTTC. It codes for CASSQDPLGAGGQETQYF.